These T cell receptor beta chains were read from a single sample in a study of T-cell reconstitution after alpha-beta-depleted transplantation in children. One entry per CDR3 protein, called by TCRdb with MiXCR from the PCR reads. The table lists hundreds of thousands of distinct CDR3 sequences, about 9.5% of them singletons, with less than 9% in the top ten. Here the sequenced sample was PBMCs, taken before TCRalphabeta/CD19-depleted stem cell transplant. The source is a boy under two years old with acute myeloid leukemia, due to receive a stem cell transplant. Each CDR3 is given with its conserved first and last residue. D genes are given only for firm matches. Clone size, where shown, is once, few, many, or a class for clones that have expanded.

>TRBV7-2|TRBJ2-5|many|TRBD2
TGTGCCAGCAGCGGGACTAGAGAGACCCAGTACTTC
CASSGTRETQYF
>TRBV20-1|TRBJ2-6|many|-
TGCAGTGCCAGGGTTTCTGGGGCCAACGTCCTGACTTTC
CSARVSGANVLTF
>TRBV28|TRBJ2-5|many|-
TGTGCCAGCAGTTTAACATGGCTAACAAACGAAGAGACCCAGTACTTC
CASSLTWLTNEETQYF
>TRBV5-1|TRBJ2-1|many|TRBD2
TGCGCCAGCAGCTTGGTCGGGGGGGCCAGTAATGAGCAGTTCTTC
CASSLVGGASNEQFF
>TRBV20-1|TRBJ2-1|few|-
TGCAGTGCTAGAGATTCAAGGAGCAACCTCAATGAGCAGTTCTTC
CSARDSRSNLNEQFF
>TRBV2|TRBJ2-1|many|-
TGTGCCAGCAGTGACCCAATGCCTTATGAGCAGTTCTTC
CASSDPMPYEQFF
>TRBV27|TRBJ1-5|-|-
TGTGCCAGCAGTTTAACGACACCCGGACGGGTTTATAGCAATCAGCCCCAGCATTTT
CASSLTTPGRVYSNQPQHF
>TRBV12-3/TRBV12-4|TRBJ1-2|many|TRBD1
TGTGCCAGCACCCCCGGACAGGGTCGGGGTTATGGCTACACCTTC
CASTPGQGRGYGYTF
>TRBV6-5|TRBJ2-5|many|TRBD2
TGTGCCAGCAGTTGGACTAGCGGGAGGGCGGAGACCCAGTACTTC
CASSWTSGRAETQYF
>TRBV6-5|TRBJ2-3|many|TRBD1
TGTGCCACCGGACAGGGTAGCCATACGCAGTATTTT
CATGQGSHTQYF
>TRBV5-1|TRBJ2-1|many|-
TGCGCCAGCAGCTATCGCATTGATACAGGTTCCTTCCATGAGCAGTTCTTC
CASSYRIDTGSFHEQFF
>TRBV28|TRBJ2-7|many|TRBD1
TGTGCCAGCAGTTTGGGGACAGGGGGTATAGGGCAGTACTTC
CASSLGTGGIGQYF
>TRBV3-1|TRBJ2-7|many|-
TGTGCCAGCAGCCACGCAGGGCGCGGCTACGAGCAGTACTTC
CASSHAGRGYEQYF
>TRBV18|TRBJ2-7|-|TRBD2
TGTGCCAGCTCACCACTACCTAGCGGAAGGGTGAAGTACGAGCAGTACTTC
CASSPLPSGRVKYEQYF
>TRBV20-1|TRBJ2-5|few|-
TGCAGTGCTAATTGCCCCGAGGGAGAGACCCAGTACTTC
CSANCPEGETQYF
>TRBV20-1|TRBJ2-5|many|TRBD2
TGCAGTGCCCAGCGGGGGGGCCTGAATTTC
CSAQRGGLNF
>TRBV5-1|TRBJ2-7|many|-
TGCGCCAGCAGCTTGGCCGGGGTAATATCCTACGAGCAGTACTTC
CASSLAGVISYEQYF
>TRBV6-7|TRBJ1-6|many|-
TGTGCCAGCAGCCCGGAATACAGGAATTCACCCCTCCACTTT
CASSPEYRNSPLHF
>TRBV20-1|TRBJ2-1|many|-
TGCAGTGCTAGCCTGCGGGCCTACAATGAGCAGTTCTTC
CSASLRAYNEQFF
>TRBV5-5|TRBJ2-3|many|TRBD1
TGTGCCAGCAGCTGCCGAAGTAGGGAAGGGGGCTGCACAGATACGCAGTATTTT
CASSCRSREGGCTDTQYF
>TRBV12-3/TRBV12-4|TRBJ1-5|many|-
TGTGCCAGCAGTTTACGCAGGGGTGAACAGCCCCAGCATTTT
CASSLRRGEQPQHF
>TRBV7-3|TRBJ2-3|-|-
TGTGCCAGCAGCCACTGGGCCGGGACAACCACAGATACGCAGTATTTT
CASSHWAGTTTDTQYF
>TRBV12-3/TRBV12-4|TRBJ2-1|many|TRBD2
TGTGCCAGCATCTTGGGCGGGGGGGTCGGTGAGCAGTTCTTC
CASILGGGVGEQFF
>TRBV7-2|TRBJ2-7|few|-
TGTGCCAGCAGCTTAGAGGGCGGCTTCTACGAGCAGTACTTC
CASSLEGGFYEQYF
>TRBV14|TRBJ2-1|few|TRBD2
TGTGCCAGCAGCCAAACGGGGGGGCTAGATGAGCAGTTCTTC
CASSQTGGLDEQFF
>TRBV28|TRBJ2-2|many|TRBD1
TGTGCCACTCTAGTCAGGGGGAACGGGGAGCTGTTTTTT
CATLVRGNGELFF
>TRBV12-3/TRBV12-4|TRBJ2-7|few|-
TGTGCCAGCAGTGCCGCCGGGACGGATTATTACGAGCAGTACTTC
CASSAAGTDYYEQYF
>TRBV24-1|TRBJ2-1|many|-
TGTGCCACCAGTGACGAAGAACCGGGGAAAGGGGTATACAATGAGCAGTTCTTC
CATSDEEPGKGVYNEQFF
>TRBV28|TRBJ2-3|-|TRBD1
TGTGCCAGCAGTTTATGGCGGACAGGGAGCACAGATACGCAGTATTTT
CASSLWRTGSTDTQYF
>TRBV18|TRBJ1-5|-|-
TGTGCCAGCTCACCGGATAGCAATCAGCCCCAGCATTTT
CASSPDSNQPQHF
>TRBV12-3/TRBV12-4|TRBJ2-5|few|TRBD1
TGTGCCAGCAGTCCTGGACAGGCCGGGAAGACCCAGTACTTC
CASSPGQAGKTQYF
>TRBV7-2|TRBJ2-5|few|-
TGTGCCAGCAGCTTATCCCTAGGCGGGGGCAATACCCAGTACTTC
CASSLSLGGGNTQYF
>TRBV12-3/TRBV12-4|TRBJ2-7|many|-
TGTGCCAGCAGACAGGGAATCTCCTACGAGCAGTACTTC
CASRQGISYEQYF
>TRBV5-1|TRBJ2-2|many|-
TGCGCCAGCAGCTTGGAAGACCGAACCGGGGAGCTGTTTTTT
CASSLEDRTGELFF
>TRBV6-2/TRBV6-3|TRBJ2-3|few|TRBD2
TGTGCCAGCAGTTACGAGACTAGCGGGAGGGCGAATACGCAGTATTTT
CASSYETSGRANTQYF
>TRBV7-6|TRBJ1-4|many|-
TGTGCCAGCAGCTTAGGCAGGGGACCTGCAACTAATGAAAAACTGTTTTTT
CASSLGRGPATNEKLFF
>TRBV14|TRBJ2-5|-|-
TGTGCCAGCAGCCAAGCAGGAGTTCAAGAGACCCAGTACTTC
CASSQAGVQETQYF
>TRBV6-1|TRBJ2-7|many|-
TGTGCCAGCAGTGCGCGCGATGTTTACGAGCAGTACTTC
CASSARDVYEQYF
>TRBV7-2|TRBJ2-7|-|TRBD2
TGTGCCAGCAGCCACGGGGGGGAAGGGTACGAGCAGTACTTC
CASSHGGEGYEQYF
>TRBV7-9|TRBJ1-2|many|-
TGTGCCAGCAGCCGAGACGGATACTATGGCTACACCTTC
CASSRDGYYGYTF
>TRBV20-1|TRBJ2-5|many|TRBD2
TGCAGTGCCCGGCCCCGGCAGAGCGGGGCCCAAGAGACCCAGTACTTC
CSARPRQSGAQETQYF
>TRBV5-1|TRBJ1-2|many|-
TGCGCCAGCAGCTTGGTTGCAGGCGGGGAGTATGGCTACACCTTC
CASSLVAGGEYGYTF
>TRBV7-9|TRBJ2-7|many|-
TGTGCCAGCACAAGGCGGGATCCCTACGAGCAGTACTTC
CASTRRDPYEQYF
>TRBV29-1|TRBJ2-7|many|TRBD1
TGCAGCGTCCAGGACAGGGGGCAGGGCTACGAGCAGTACTTC
CSVQDRGQGYEQYF
>TRBV7-3|TRBJ2-5|many|TRBD1
TGTGCCAGCAGCTTGACAGGGGGAGAAGAGACCCAGTACTTC
CASSLTGGEETQYF